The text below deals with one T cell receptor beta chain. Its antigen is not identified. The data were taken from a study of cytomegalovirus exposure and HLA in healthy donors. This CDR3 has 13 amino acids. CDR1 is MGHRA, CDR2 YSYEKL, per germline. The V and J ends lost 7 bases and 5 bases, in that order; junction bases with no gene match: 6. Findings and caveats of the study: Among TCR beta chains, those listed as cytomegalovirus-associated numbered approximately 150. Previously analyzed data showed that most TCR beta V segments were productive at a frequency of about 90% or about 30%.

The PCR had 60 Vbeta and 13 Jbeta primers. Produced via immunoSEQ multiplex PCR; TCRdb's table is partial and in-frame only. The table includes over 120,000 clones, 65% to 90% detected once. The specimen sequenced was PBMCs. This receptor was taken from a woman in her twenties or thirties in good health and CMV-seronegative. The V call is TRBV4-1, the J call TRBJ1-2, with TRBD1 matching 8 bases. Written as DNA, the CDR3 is TGCGCCAGCAACGGACAGGGAGAGTATGGCTACACCTTC. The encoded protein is CASNGQGEYGYTF.